A single T cell receptor (beta chain) is shown here with its context. Its cognate antigen is unknown. Assay used: immunoSEQ multiplex PCR; TCRdb lists only in-frame clones, some missing. The table has around 100,000 clones, about 89% seen once; the top ten hold about a sixth. Healthy donors had no documented immune events, such as infections, while sampled. The CDR3 is 12 residues long. Trimming stripped 0 bases from V and 4 bases from J, with 4 bases between. CDR1 and CDR2 from the germline V gene are SGHDT and YYEEEE. This entry belongs to a study of identifying expanded T cells in peripheral blood. Study-wide results and limits: Over two and four weeks, about 16.4 and 19 clones changed, versus around 1.2 between replicates. Two-week clone count variance significantly increased as total template count grew.

The sequencing sample was made of blood. The sequence was collected from a person between 18 and 75 years old in good health. The chain employs TRBV5-6 and TRBJ1-1, with unresolved D. The CDR3 region is CASSLGITEAFF. The CDR3 region has the DNA TGTGCCAGCAGCTTGGGGATCACTGAAGCTTTCTTT.